These T cell receptor beta chains were read from a single sample in a study of OX40 agonist ivuxolimab in advanced cancers. Data came from immunoSEQ multiplex PCR; TCRdb stores just in-frame clones and leaves some out. The table includes 55,000 to 70,000 clones, roughly 84% detected once. Sequencing was performed on CD4+ or CD8+ T cells sorted from blood, taken in a trial of the OX40 agonist ivuxolimab. Receptors were obtained from an adult with an advanced solid tumor such as melanoma, head and neck, liver or kidney cancer. CDR3s include the opening cysteine and the closing phenylalanine or tryptophan. The order of the fields is V gene, D gene, clone size, J gene, CDR3 protein, CDR3 DNA. The D gene is left open where the match is weak. Some rows mark clone size as missing; the rest say once, few, many or name a class of expanded clone.

>TRBV5-6|-|-|TRBJ1-6
CASSRRGLGNSPLHF
TGTGCCAGCAGCAGAAGGGGTTTAGGTAATTCACCCCTCCACTTT
>TRBV2|-|-|TRBJ1-2
CASHDPDKPVGYTF
TGTGCCAGCCACGACCCGGACAAACCCGTTGGCTACACCTTC
>TRBV6-6|-|-|TRBJ1-1
CASRYGQNEAFF
TGTGCCAGCAGATACGGACAGAATGAAGCTTTCTTT
>TRBV30|TRBD2|-|TRBJ2-3
CALRTSGSTDTQYF
TGTGCCCTCCGGACTAGCGGGAGTACAGATACGCAGTATTTT
>TRBV28|-|-|TRBJ1-5
CASSRQVYSNQPQHF
TGTGCCAGCTCAAGACAGGTCTATAGCAATCAGCCCCAGCATTTT
>TRBV19|-|-|TRBJ2-2
CASSISGVSTGELFF
TGTGCCAGTAGTATTTCAGGGGTGTCGACCGGGGAGCTGTTTTTT
>TRBV19|-|-|TRBJ2-3
CASSIQGTSDTQYF
TGTGCCAGTAGTATACAGGGGACGTCTGATACGCAGTATTTT
>TRBV7-3|-|-|TRBJ2-7
CASSFSWVGEQYF
TGTGCCAGCAGTTTCAGTTGGGTTGGCGAGCAGTACTTC
>TRBV6-5|-|-|TRBJ1-1
CASSVGGVHTEAFF
TGTGCCAGCAGCGTCGGGGGAGTCCACACTGAAGCTTTCTTT
>TRBV7-2|-|-|TRBJ2-1
CASSLEAYNEQFF
TGTGCCAGCAGCTTAGAGGCCTACAATGAGCAGTTCTTC
>TRBV2|TRBD1|-|TRBJ2-5
CASRERQGAWETQYF
TGTGCCAGCAGGGAACGACAGGGGGCTTGGGAGACCCAGTACTTC
>TRBV5-1|TRBD1|-|TRBJ1-1
CASSSWTGGALREAFF
TGCGCCAGCAGCTCCTGGACAGGGGGCGCGTTGAGAGAAGCTTTCTTT
>TRBV5-4|TRBD2|-|TRBJ2-1
CASSLPGAGGAAEQFF
TGTGCCAGCAGCCTACCGGGTGCGGGGGGCGCAGCTGAGCAGTTCTTC
>TRBV28|-|-|TRBJ1-4
CASSLGGATEKLFF
TGTGCCAGCAGTTTAGGGGGGGCAACTGAAAAACTGTTTTTT
>TRBV5-1|-|-|TRBJ2-7
CASSLDQTEQYF
TGCGCCAGCAGCTTGGACCAAACAGAGCAGTACTTC
>TRBV28|-|-|TRBJ1-2
CASSLVRAGRNYGYTF
TGTGCCAGCAGTTTAGTCCGGGCAGGACGTAACTATGGCTACACCTTC
>TRBV30|-|few|TRBJ2-5
CAWSSRPPETQYF
TGTGCCTGGAGTTCGAGACCCCCTGAGACCCAGTACTTC
>TRBV10-3|TRBD1|-|TRBJ2-5
CAIRTGQQETQYF
TGTGCCATCAGAACGGGACAGCAAGAGACCCAGTACTTC
>TRBV9|-|-|TRBJ2-3
CASSAEAADTQYF
TGTGCCAGCAGCGCGGAGGCGGCAGATACGCAGTATTTT
>TRBV6-5|TRBD1|-|TRBJ2-7
CASGGTGGNYEQYF
TGTGCCAGCGGAGGGACAGGGGGCAACTACGAGCAGTACTTC
>TRBV7-9|TRBD2|-|TRBJ2-7
CASSTSGSYEQYF
TGTGCCAGCTCGACTAGCGGTTCCTACGAGCAGTACTTC
>TRBV5-6|-|-|TRBJ1-1
CASSWRRRDTEAFF
TGTGCCAGCAGCTGGAGGCGCAGGGACACTGAAGCTTTCTTT
>TRBV5-4|-|-|TRBJ2-5
CASSSGGRAMGETQYF
TGTGCCAGCAGCTCCGGGGGCCGCGCCATGGGAGAGACCCAGTACTTC
>TRBV4-3|-|-|TRBJ2-5
CASSQDTFWGLQETQYF
TGCGCCAGCAGCCAAGATACATTTTGGGGGCTTCAAGAGACCCAGTACTTC
>TRBV9|-|-|TRBJ2-1
CASSVRGGHLSPSGSYNEQFF
TGTGCCAGCAGCGTTAGGGGGGGACACCTCTCCCCTTCGGGCTCCTACAATGAGCAGTTCTTC
>TRBV27|-|-|TRBJ1-6
CASTLGGGRSSYNSPLHF
TGTGCCAGCACCCTGGGGGGGGGTCGGAGCTCCTATAATTCACCCCTCCACTTT
>TRBV30|TRBD1|-|TRBJ2-7
CAWSHRDRGEQYF
TGTGCCTGGAGCCACCGGGACAGGGGCGAGCAGTACTTC
>TRBV23-1|TRBD2|-|TRBJ2-1
CASRPYSGRIDEQFF
TGCGCCAGCAGGCCTTATAGCGGGAGGATCGATGAGCAGTTCTTC
>TRBV7-9|-|-|TRBJ1-3
CASSLALNLAGNTIYF
TGTGCCAGCAGCTTAGCGCTTAACCTGGCTGGAAACACCATATATTTT
>TRBV6-1|-|once|TRBJ2-7
CASSVRTVYEQYF
TGTGCCAGCAGTGTCCGGACAGTATACGAGCAGTACTTC
>TRBV6-6|-|-|TRBJ2-5
CASSSQYQETQYF
TGTGCCAGCAGTTCCCAGTACCAAGAGACCCAGTACTTC
>TRBV11-1|TRBD2|-|TRBJ2-2
CASSFGLAGANTGELFF
TGTGCCAGCAGCTTTGGGCTAGCGGGAGCAAACACCGGGGAGCTGTTTTTT
>TRBV11-2|-|-|TRBJ2-7
CASSPRDTSWEQYF
TGTGCCAGCAGCCCCAGGGACACCTCTTGGGAGCAGTACTTC
>TRBV19|-|-|TRBJ1-1
CASSIVGDTEAFF
TGTGCCAGTAGTATAGTGGGGGATACTGAAGCTTTCTTT
>TRBV7-3|-|-|TRBJ1-4
CASSLTGDRFNEKLFF
TGTGCCAGCAGCTTAACGGGGGACCGATTTAATGAAAAACTGTTTTTT
>TRBV5-1|TRBD1|-|TRBJ1-1
CASSQGQGAENTEAFF
TGCGCCAGCAGCCAGGGACAGGGGGCCGAGAACACTGAAGCTTTCTTT
>TRBV29-1|-|-|TRBJ2-3
CSVSGGGTDTQYF
TGCAGCGTTTCCGGGGGTGGCACAGATACGCAGTATTTT
>TRBV10-1|-|-|TRBJ1-1
CASSDGVNTEAFF
TGCGCCAGCAGTGATGGGGTGAACACTGAAGCTTTCTTT
>TRBV7-2|-|-|TRBJ1-1
CASSLGTSSTEAFF
TGTGCCAGCAGCCTCGGGACAAGTTCCACTGAAGCTTTCTTT
>TRBV18|TRBD1|-|TRBJ2-3
CASSPGTARGDTQYF
TGTGCCAGCTCACCTGGGACAGCCCGTGGAGATACGCAGTATTTT
>TRBV7-9|-|-|TRBJ1-1
CASSRGGGNTEAFF
TGTGCCAGCAGCCGCGGGGGAGGGAACACTGAAGCTTTCTTT
>TRBV5-4|-|-|TRBJ2-3
CASSLTQGTDTQYF
TGTGCCAGCAGCTTGACCCAAGGCACAGATACGCAGTATTTT
>TRBV5-1|TRBD1|once|TRBJ2-3
CASSPLTGGDTQYF
TGCGCCAGCAGCCCCCTGACAGGGGGAGATACGCAGTATTTT
>TRBV11-3|-|-|TRBJ2-3
CASSLAPGTQYF
TGTGCCAGCAGCTTAGCCCCCGGTACGCAGTATTTT
>TRBV10-3|-|-|TRBJ2-7
CAIAGTESYEQYF
TGTGCCATTGCCGGGACCGAGTCCTACGAGCAGTACTTC
>TRBV5-4|-|-|TRBJ1-1
CASSLVQGGVSEAFF
TGTGCCAGCAGCTTGGTTCAGGGAGGGGTCTCTGAAGCTTTCTTT